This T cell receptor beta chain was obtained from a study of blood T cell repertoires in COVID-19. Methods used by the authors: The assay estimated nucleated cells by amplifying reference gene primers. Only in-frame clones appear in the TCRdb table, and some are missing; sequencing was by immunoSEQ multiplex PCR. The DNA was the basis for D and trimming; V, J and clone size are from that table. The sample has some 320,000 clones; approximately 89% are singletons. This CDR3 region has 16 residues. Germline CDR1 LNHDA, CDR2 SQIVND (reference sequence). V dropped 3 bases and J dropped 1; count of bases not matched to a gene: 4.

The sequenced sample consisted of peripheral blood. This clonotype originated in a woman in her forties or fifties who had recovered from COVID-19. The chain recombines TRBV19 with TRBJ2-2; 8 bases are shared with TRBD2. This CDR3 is CASSMEAGVNTGELFF. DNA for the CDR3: TGTGCCAGTAGTATGGAAGCGGGGGTGAACACCGGGGAGCTGTTTTTT.